The 5 T cell receptor beta chains in this list originate from one sample, sequenced in a study of response to subunit inactivated influenza vaccine. TCRdb re-analysed the RT-PCR reads in MiXCR, keeping a single row per CDR3 protein. The top ten hold roughly 11% of the sample, which has more than 500,000 distinct CDR3 sequences, around 11% seen once. These sequences were also reported in another study, on T cells expressing NK-cell markers. That source notes: Generation of TCR beta cDNA was performed by 5'RACE template switching incorporating UMIs.

The starting material was PBMCs from blood, obtained on the day of vaccination. The receptors come from a man in his fifties or sixties who received an inactivated influenza vaccine.

This clonotype came up a few times. The rearrangement links TRBV4-3 to TRBJ2-2, with unresolved D. The germline V gene has CDR1 LGHNA and CDR2 YSLEER. Trimming shortened V by 1 base and J by 5 bases, and 8 bases separated the two germline ends. CDR3 length equals 14 residues. CDR3 nucleotides: TGCGCCAGCAGCCAAGGGATGGGGACCGGGGAGCTGTTTTTT. This translates into CASSQGMGTGELFF.

The chain joins TRBV12-3 or TRBV12-4 to TRBJ1-2; D uncertain. This CDR3 has 13 amino acids. Trimming shortened V by 6 bases and J by 3 bases, and 11 bases separated the two germline ends. This chain's CDR3 is CASRLSAYYGYTF. CDR3 DNA: TGTGCCAGCAGGCTCTCCGCCTACTATGGCTACACCTTC.

This clonotype was counted ten times or more. The chain employs TRBV5-1 and TRBJ2-7; D unresolved. Trimming took 7 bases from V and 3 from J, leaving 14 bases between them. Germline V gene data show CDR1 as SGHRS and CDR2 as YFSETQ. CDR3 size: 13 residues. The CDR3 sequence: CASSTGSGYEQYF. The DNA for the CDR3 is TGCGCCAGCTCAACGGGCTCGGGCTACGAGCAGTACTTC.

CDR3 sequence: CASRARQGSYNEQFF. Written as DNA, the CDR3 is TGTGCCAGCAGGGCAAGACAGGGCTCCTACAATGAGCAGTTCTTC. The genes are TRBV12-3 or TRBV12-4 and TRBJ2-1; TRBD1 matches 7 bases. V lost 6 bases and J lost 0; bases outside the gene matches: 5. The length of the CDR3 is 15 residues.

The sample holds a few counts of this clonotype. The V gene is TRBV5-1, the J gene TRBJ2-6; no reliable D call. V lost 0 bases and J 0 bases, leaving 7 bases between the germline ends. Germline V gene lookup returns CDR1 SGHRS and CDR2 YFSETQ. The CDR3 consists of 16 residues. CDR3 protein: CASSLEAVSGANVLTF. DNA for the CDR3: TGCGCCAGCAGCTTGGAGGCCGTCTCTGGGGCCAACGTCCTGACTTTC.